The 23 T cell receptor beta chains listed next were all sequenced from one sample in a study of shared clonotypes between healthy human individuals. Produced via immunoSEQ multiplex PCR; TCRdb's table is partial and in-frame only. The table has roughly 1,100,000 clones, about 76% seen once. The sequencing sample was made of memory CD4+ T cells sorted from blood. Subset indicated: CD45RA-negative fraction. All receptors derive from a man aged 18 to 29 in good health.

In DNA, the CDR3 is TGTGCCACCAGCAGGGCTAGCCGGCGGGATACGCAGTATTTT. It encodes CATSRASRRDTQYF. V and J are TRBV15 and TRBJ2-3; D is possibly TRBD2 (5 bases). Trimming removed 3 bases from V and 6 bases from J, with 13 bases in between. Germline V lookup: CDR1 LNHNV, CDR2 YYDKDF (reference sequence). The CDR3 contains 14 residues.

The chain combines TRBV7-2 with TRBJ2-5; TRBD2 matches at 7 bases. V gave up 2 bases and J gave up 1 base; unmatched junction bases: 4. The CDR3 runs 15 residues. From germline, CDR1 is SGHTA and CDR2 FQGNSA. The CDR3 nucleotides read TGTGCCAGCAGCTTATCAGCGGGGCCCCAAGAGACCCAGTACTTC. Its translation: CASSLSAGPQETQYF.

This clone has more than one count but fewer than ten. The gene calls are TRBV30 and TRBJ2-4; 7 positions match TRBD1. V lost 6 bases to trimming and J lost 0 bases; unmatched junction nucleotides: 8. Germline CDR1 is GTSNPN and CDR2 is SVGIG (reference sequence). There are 15 residues in the CDR3. The CDR3 region is CACSADRIAKNIQYF. DNA of the CDR3: TGTGCCTGCTCTGCGGACAGGATAGCCAAAAACATTCAGTACTTC.

The chain recombines TRBV6-1 with TRBJ2-2; no definite D call. Deletions cut 7 bases from V and 0 bases from J, with 12 bases between. The CDR3 length is 15 residues. Germline values: CDR1 MNHNS, CDR2 SASEGT. CDR3 region: CASTALGSNTGELFF. The CDR3, as DNA: TGTGCCAGCACCGCACTGGGATCGAACACCGGGGAGCTGTTTTTT.

The chain carries TRBV10-3 and TRBJ2-5; D uncertain. There are 15 residues in the CDR3. V was pared by 0 bases and J by 3 bases, with 11 bases between. Germline-derived CDR1 and CDR2 are ENHRY and SYGVKD. The DNA for the CDR3 is TGTGCCATCAGTGAGTCTCCGGCTGCTAAAGAGACCCAGTACTTC. Translating it yields CAISESPAAKETQYF.

The chain joins TRBV5-4 to TRBJ1-1; no clear D gene. CDR1 and CDR2 from the germline V gene are SGHNT and YYREEE (reference sequence). This CDR3 is built from 17 residues. V lost 4 bases, J lost 0 bases, and 19 bases lay in between. The DNA for the CDR3 is TGTGCCAGCAGCGTTGGTTTAAGGCAGGATCTGAACACTGAAGCTTTCTTT. Encoded protein: CASSVGLRQDLNTEAFF.

This rearrangement joins TRBV11-1 to TRBJ2-7; tentative D call: TRBD1 (5 bases). Germline CDR1 reads SGHAT; CDR2 reads FQDESV (reference sequence). Between the trimmed V and J ends, which lost 2 bases and 5 bases, there was a span of 7 bases. This CDR3 comprises 12 residues. CDR3 in amino acids: CASSLQGHEQYF. The CDR3 coding sequence is TGTGCCAGCAGCTTACAGGGTCACGAGCAGTACTTC.

V is TRBV9 and J is TRBJ1-1; D call uncertain. CDR3 length: 15 amino acids. Germline values: CDR1 SGDLS, CDR2 YYNGEE. Trimming stripped 3 bases from V and 4 bases from J, with 16 bases between. CDR3 sequence (DNA): TGTGCCAGCAGCGAGAACCCGGAAGGCTCCACTGAAGCTTTCTTT. Its protein is CASSENPEGSTEAFF. The variable domain in full, with the rest retrieved from reference TRBV9 and TRBJ1-1, is DSGVTQTPKHLITATGQRVTLRCSPRSGDLSVYWYQQSLDQGLQFLIQYYNGEERAKGNILERFSAQQFPDLHSELNLSSLELGDSALYFCASSENPEGSTEAFFGQGTRLTVV.

The V and J genes are TRBV6-1 and TRBJ1-6, with a possible D match to TRBD1 (5 bases). Germline assignment: CDR1 MNHNS and CDR2 SASEGT. Trimming pared 8 bases from V and 7 bases from J, leaving 9 bases between. The CDR3 length is 12 residues. Here the CDR3 DNA reads TGTGCCAGCTGGGGGGGGAATTCACCCCTCCACTTT. Protein: CASWGGNSPLHF.

DNA of the CDR3: TGTGCCAGCAGCTTGGGACAGGGACTCCACTTT. Translation: CASSLGQGLHF. The chain is built from TRBV7-2 and TRBJ1-6; 9 bases match TRBD1. Looked up from germline, CDR1 is SGHTA and CDR2 is FQGNSA. CDR3 length: 11 amino acids. The V gene end was trimmed by 3 bases and the J gene end by 16 bases; junction bases not matched to a gene: 1.

The chain combines TRBV7-9 with TRBJ1-3; TRBD1 is a possible D gene (5 bases). Germline V CDR1 and CDR2: SEHNR, FQNEAQ (reference sequence). The length of the CDR3 is 13 residues. The V and J ends lost 8 bases and 0 bases respectively, with 8 bases between them. CDR3 residues: CASQGNSGNTIYF. The CDR3 coding sequence is TGTGCCAGCCAGGGAAACTCTGGAAACACCATATATTTT.

With regard to this clone: Additional DNA sequences in this sample encode the identical CDR3. CDR3 DNA: TGTGCCAGCAGTGTTGACTGGAGCTCCTACAATGAGCAGTTCTTC. It codes for CASSVDWSSYNEQFF. The V and J genes are TRBV9 and TRBJ2-1, with D hard to call. The CDR3 loop spans 15 amino acids. Per germline, CDR1 SGDLS and CDR2 YYNGEE. Trimming cost V 5 bases and J 0 bases, with 12 bases left between them.

The rearrangement joins TRBV5-4 to TRBJ1-4, with a possible D match to TRBD1 (5 bases). V gave up 4 bases and J gave up 8 bases, with 18 bases separating them. This CDR3 spans 15 amino acids. Per the germline V gene, CDR1 is SGHNT and CDR2 is YYREEE (reference sequence). The CDR3 DNA reads as TGTGCCAGCAGCCGAGGCGGCAGGGAGGGAGAAAAACTGTTTTTT. It is translated as CASSRGGREGEKLFF.

This clone appeared many times. V and J are TRBV10-3 and TRBJ1-2; TRBD1 is a possible D gene (5 bases). The CDR3 is 17 residues long. Per the germline V gene, CDR1 is ENHRY and CDR2 is SYGVKD. The V end was cut by 2 bases, the J end by 5 bases, with 21 bases between. The CDR3 coding sequence is TGTGCCATCAGTGAGGGGGGATACCTTATCTCCCCTTATGGCTACACCTTC. Translating gives CAISEGGYLISPYGYTF.

This chain links TRBV6-5 with TRBJ1-2; D unresolved. V gave up 2 bases and J gave up 4 bases, with 11 bases separating them. The CDR3 has 14 amino acids. Germline values: CDR1 MNHEY, CDR2 SVGAGI. CDR3 sequence (DNA): TGTGCCAGCAGTTACCAACGCCGGAGCTATGGCTACACCTTC. Translating it yields CASSYQRRSYGYTF.

This chain connects TRBV6-6 to TRBJ2-7; D unresolved. Germline CDR1 and CDR2: MNHNY and SVGAGI (reference sequence). The CDR3 consists of 12 residues. V lost 6 bases and J lost 0, with 6 bases in between. The CDR3 region is CASRLHSYEQYF. As DNA, the CDR3 is TGTGCCAGCAGATTGCACTCCTACGAGCAGTACTTC.

J is TRBJ1-2 and V is TRBV28; the match to TRBD1 covers 7 bases. Germline lookup yields CDR1 MDHEN and CDR2 SYDVKM. The CDR3 totals 14 residues. The trim removed 4 bases at V and 6 bases at J, leaving 8 bases unmatched. As DNA, the CDR3 is TGTGCCAGCAGTTATCGCCGACAGGGCCATGGCTACACCTTC. It yields the protein CASSYRRQGHGYTF.

This sequence joins TRBV6-1 and TRBJ1-5; tentative D call: TRBD1 (5 bases). This CDR3 is 15 amino acids long. V shed 3 bases and J shed 1 base, with 10 bases lying between them. Germline CDR1 and CDR2: MNHNS and SASEGT. The CDR3 DNA reads TGTGCCAGCAGTGAGATGACAGCGAGCAATCAGCCCCAGCATTTT. Its translation is CASSEMTASNQPQHF.

The chain links TRBV5-1 to TRBJ1-2; D unresolved. V was trimmed by 0 bases and J by 4 bases, leaving 10 bases between them. Looked up from germline, CDR1 is SGHRS and CDR2 is YFSETQ. There are 14 residues in the CDR3. The DNA for the CDR3 is TGCGCCAGCAGCTTGGCCCCGGGCCCCTATGGCTACACCTTC. It translates to CASSLAPGPYGYTF.

The chain joins TRBV6-5 to TRBJ2-1; D gene ambiguous. Germline V gives CDR1 MNHEY, CDR2 SVGAGI. The V gene lost 4 bases and the J gene lost 3 bases, with 7 bases spanning the gap. The CDR3 sequence is 13 residues long. The CDR3 region has the DNA TGTGCCAGCAGTTTTGGACGCTACAATGAGCAGTTCTTC. Translation: CASSFGRYNEQFF.

The genes are TRBV14 and TRBJ1-2; D gene uncertain. Germline assignment: CDR1 SGHDN and CDR2 FVKESK. This CDR3 is built from 13 residues. Trimming pared 5 bases from V and 8 bases from J, leaving 15 bases between. The CDR3 reads CASSYTGSRGYTF. The CDR3 nucleotides read TGTGCCAGCAGCTATACGGGGTCACGGGGCTACACCTTC.

The chain joins TRBV7-2 to TRBJ2-7; a possible D gene is TRBD2 (6 bases). Germline loops: CDR1 SGHTA, CDR2 FQGNSA. The CDR3 has 15 amino acids. The V gene lost 2 bases and the J gene lost 0 bases, with 11 bases spanning the gap. The CDR3: CASSLSPSDSYEQYF. The CDR3 nucleotides are TGTGCCAGCAGCTTAAGTCCTAGCGACTCCTACGAGCAGTACTTC.

The chain employs TRBV15 and TRBJ1-2; D is unclear. Trimming left V 0 bases short and J 8 bases short, with 13 bases between. The V gene's germline CDR1 is LNHNV and CDR2 YYDKDF (reference sequence). The CDR3 loop spans 14 amino acids. The CDR3 DNA reads TGTGCCACCAGCAGAGATCCCCAGACTGGAGGCTACACCTTC. Its protein is CATSRDPQTGGYTF.